A single sample is the source of the 13 T cell receptor beta chains below, sequenced in a study of shared clonotypes between healthy human individuals. Method: immunoSEQ multiplex PCR; TCRdb's copy keeps in-frame clones and lacks some. The table shows roughly 2,500,000 clones, with approximately 93% occurring only once. The specimen sequenced was naive CD4+ T cells from PBMCs. As for subset: CD45RA+ positively selected. The source is a man aged 18 to 30 in good health. Some clones in this sample may be carry-over from other donors' samples.

The chain links TRBV15 to TRBJ1-3, with D perhaps matching TRBD1 (5 bases). Trimming pared 1 base from V and 2 bases from J, leaving 9 bases between. The CDR3 sequence is 15 residues long. CDR1 and CDR2 (germline): LNHNV, YYDKDF (reference sequence). CDR3 sequence: CATSRVKGAGNTIYF. Here the CDR3 DNA reads TGTGCCACCAGCAGAGTTAAAGGGGCTGGAAACACCATATATTTT.

In its sample, this clone was seen a few times. The V gene is TRBV9, the J gene TRBJ2-2, with 9 nucleotides matching TRBD1. Germline CDR1 is SGDLS and CDR2 is YYNGEE. V lost 4 bases, J lost 3 bases, and 4 bases stayed unmatched. This CDR3 has 15 amino acids. The CDR3 loop is CASSFTGGYTGELFF. For the CDR3, the DNA is TGTGCCAGCAGCTTTACAGGGGGCTACACCGGGGAGCTGTTTTTT. Looking up the rest from reference TRBV9 and TRBJ2-2 gives the full variable domain: DSGVTQTPKHLITATGQRVTLRCSPRSGDLSVYWYQQSLDQGLQFLIQYYNGEERAKGNILERFSAQQFPDLHSELNLSSLELGDSALYFCASSFTGGYTGELFFGEGSRLTVL.

Comment on this clone: The same CDR3 is also encoded by other DNA sequences in this sample. The chain uses TRBV28 and TRBJ2-5, with D uncertain. The better agreement between TRBJ2-7 and the DNA end casts doubt on the J call. The CDR3 extends over 11 amino acids. Germline V gives CDR1 MDHEN, CDR2 SYDVKM. The CDR3 DNA reads as TGTGCCAGCAGCCTGGGGTACGAGCAGTACTTC. Its translation: CASSLGYEQYF.

To note about this clone: The sample contains more than one DNA sequence encoding this CDR3. The rearrangement links TRBV6-1 to TRBJ1-1; D gene unclear. Germline V CDR1 and CDR2: MNHNS, SASEGT. The CDR3 covers 13 residues. The V gene lost 6 bases and the J gene lost 0 bases, with 8 bases spanning the gap. As DNA, the CDR3 is TGTGCCAGCAGCCGAGCCGTGAACACTGAAGCTTTCTTT. Amino acid sequence: CASSRAVNTEAFF.

Written as DNA, the CDR3 is TGTGCCAGCAGCCAAGCCGGGGGGGACACTGAAGCTTTCTTT. This gives the protein CASSQAGGDTEAFF. V usage is TRBV4-2 and J usage is TRBJ1-1; a possible D gene is TRBD1 (5 bases). V dropped 1 base and J dropped 3 bases, with 9 bases sitting between them. The CDR3 has 14 amino acids. Germline V lookup: CDR1 LGHNA, CDR2 YNFKEQ.

The V gene is TRBV10-3, the J gene TRBJ1-1, with TRBD1 identical over 7 bases. The V gene's germline CDR1 is ENHRY and CDR2 SYGVKD. The CDR3 runs 15 residues. V shed 7 bases and J 1 base; nucleotides not matched to a gene: 9. CDR3 nucleotide sequence: TGTGCCATCACCAAGGGGGCGATACCGAACACTGAAGCTTTCTTT. Protein: CAITKGAIPNTEAFF.

This clone has just one count. The sample holds other DNA sequences that translate to the same CDR3. V is TRBV11-2 and J is TRBJ2-3, with 8 bases fitting TRBD2. The ends lost 5 bases at V and 1 base at J; junction bases unmatched: 5. Germline loops: CDR1 SGHAT, CDR2 FQNNGV. This CDR3 comprises 15 residues. The CDR3 sequence: CASSPGGGRTDTQYF. The CDR3 DNA sequence: TGTGCCAGCAGCCCCGGGGGGGGGCGCACAGATACGCAGTATTTT.

This chain uses TRBV30 with TRBJ2-3; TRBD1 matches at 10 bases. CDR1 is GTSNPN, CDR2 SVGIG, per germline (reference sequence). This CDR3 is built from 14 residues. Losses at the gene ends were 2 bases for V and 5 bases for J; bases not matched to a gene: 4. The CDR3, as DNA: TGTGCCTGGAGTTTAGGACAGGGGGGAGATACGCAGTATTTT. Its translation: CAWSLGQGGDTQYF.

This chain uses TRBV11-2 with TRBJ2-2; D gene unclear. Germline-derived CDR1 and CDR2 are SGHAT and FQNNGV. V was pared by 7 bases and J by 4 bases, with 16 bases between. The CDR3 covers 15 residues. The CDR3 reads CASTIRRQLTGELFF. The CDR3 coding sequence is TGTGCCAGCACCATTCGGAGACAACTCACCGGGGAGCTGTTTTTT.

This clone was found a few times. Distinct nucleotide sequences in the sample also encode this CDR3. The chain links TRBV5-1 to TRBJ1-1; D call uncertain. The CDR3 extends over 14 amino acids. CDR1 SGHRS and CDR2 YFSETQ come from the germline V gene. Trimming removed 1 base at V and 3 bases at J, with 10 bases between. The DNA for the CDR3 is TGCGCCAGCAGCTTGTTGGCAGGCGACACTGAAGCTTTCTTT. Protein sequence: CASSLLAGDTEAFF.

The rearrangement uses TRBV4-2 and TRBJ1-2, with D unresolved. From germline, CDR1 is LGHNA and CDR2 YNFKEQ. CDR3 length equals 15 residues. Trimming shortened V by 1 base and J by 4 bases, and 13 bases separated the two germline ends. For the CDR3, the DNA is TGTGCCAGCAGCCAAGCCCCGAGGGAGGGCTATGGCTACACCTTC. It translates to CASSQAPREGYGYTF.

The chain carries TRBV2 and TRBJ2-7; possible D gene TRBD2, 6 bases. The germline V and J ends were trimmed by 11 bases and 7 bases, with 15 bases remaining between them. Germline CDR1 reads SNHLY; CDR2 reads FYNNEI. The length of the CDR3 is 11 residues. In DNA, the CDR3 is TGTGCCGGACTGGGGGGTCGAGAGCAGTACTTC. This encodes CAGLGGREQYF.

This clone was recorded a few times. This chain joins TRBV25-1 and TRBJ2-5, with D tentatively TRBD2 (5 bases). V lost 1 base, J lost 4 bases, and 13 bases lay in between. The germline gives CDR1 MGHDK, CDR2 SYGVNS. This CDR3 is built from 15 residues. The CDR3 DNA reads as TGTGCCAGCAGTGAATTTAGGAGAGGGAGAGAGACCCAGTACTTC. Its protein is CASSEFRRGRETQYF.